A selection of T cell receptor beta chains follows, all from one sample in a study of blood T cell repertoires in COVID-19. Only in-frame clones appear in the TCRdb table, and some are missing; sequencing was by immunoSEQ multiplex PCR. The sample lists about 210,000 clones, approximately 90% seen once, with 1.2% in the top ten. Specimen: peripheral blood. The receptors come from a man aged 25 to 45 with acute or convalescent COVID-19. Both conserved end residues are part of each CDR3. The D gene is left open where the match is weak. For some rows the clone size is stated as once, few or many, or as a class when expanded; others skip it.

d_call clone_size j_call cdr3_length v_call cdr3_nt cdr3_aa
- - TRBJ2-5 14 TRBV6-5 TGTGCCAGCAGTCGCAGGGGGAGGTCGGAGACCCAGTACTTC CASSRRGRSETQYF
- - TRBJ1-4 15 TRBV19 TGTGCCAGTAGTCCAAATAAGTCCAGGAATGAAAAACTGTTTTTT CASSPNKSRNEKLFF
TRBD2 once TRBJ2-2 17 TRBV28 TGTGCCAGCAGGACTTTCAGCGGGGCGAAAGGGACCGGGGAGCTGTTTTTT CASRTFSGAKGTGELFF
- - TRBJ1-6 15 TRBV7-2 TGTGCCAGCAGCTTAGGAATGGGACTGAATTCACCCCTCCACTTT CASSLGMGLNSPLHF
- - TRBJ1-2 15 TRBV5-5 TGTGCCAGCAGCTGGACGGGGGATGAGGGCTATGGCTACACCTTC CASSWTGDEGYGYTF
TRBD2 - TRBJ2-1 17 TRBV15 TGTGCCACCAGCCTTCAACTCACTAGCGGGAGGGGTGATGAGCAGTTCTTC CATSLQLTSGRGDEQFF
TRBD2 - TRBJ2-2 14 TRBV19 TGTGCCGGAAAAAGCGGGAGTACTTCCGGGGAGCTGTTTTTT CAGKSGSTSGELFF
- - TRBJ2-7 13 TRBV12-5 TGTGCTAGTGGTTTGGTACAGGGCCACGAGCAGTACTTC CASGLVQGHEQYF
- - TRBJ1-3 14 TRBV27 TGTGCCAGCAGTTTACAGGCGTCTGGAAACACCATATATTTT CASSLQASGNTIYF
- - TRBJ1-1 16 TRBV2 TGTGCCAGCAGTGATGAAGGGCGGGTTGGGAACACTGAAGCTTTCTTT CASSDEGRVGNTEAFF
TRBD1 - TRBJ1-5 15 TRBV30 TGTGCCTGGAGTATAGGAACAGGGGCCAATCAGCCCCAGCATTTT CAWSIGTGANQPQHF
- - TRBJ2-7 13 TRBV7-2 TGTGCCAGCAGCTTACCCGGGATCTACGAGCAGTACTTC CASSLPGIYEQYF
- once TRBJ1-5 15 TRBV28 TGTGCCAGCAGCTTGGTGGCGGGGAGCAATCAGCCCCAGCATTTT CASSLVAGSNQPQHF
TRBD1 - TRBJ1-3 12 TRBV28 TGTGCCGGCAGAACAGGGGCGGGCACCATATATTTT CAGRTGAGTIYF
TRBD1 - TRBJ1-6 14 TRBV5-1 TGCGCCAGCAGCTCACAGGGGAATAATTCACCCCTCCACTTT CASSSQGNNSPLHF
- few TRBJ2-2 16 TRBV11-2 TGTGCCAGCAGCCTTCTCCAGGGGGGAGGCACCGGGGAGCTGTTTTTT CASSLLQGGGTGELFF
- - TRBJ1-1 14 TRBV6-5 TGTGCCAGCATGGGAGGGTCCCTACAAAGAGAAGCTTTCTTT CASMGGSLQREAFF
TRBD1 - TRBJ1-2 11 TRBV20-1 TGCAGTGCTGAACAGGGGAATGGCTACACCTTC CSAEQGNGYTF
- once TRBJ1-1 16 TRBV19 TGTGCCAGTAGCCCAGGGGCCCTGGGAGTGAACACTGAAGCTTTCTTT CASSPGALGVNTEAFF
- - TRBJ2-3 13 TRBV3-1/TRBV3-2 TGTGCCAGCAGCCAAGAAGGAGGCCTTACGCAGTATTTT CASSQEGGLTQYF
- - TRBJ2-1 16 TRBV5-1 TGCGCCAGCACCGGGGGTGTGCAGGGAAACCTCAATGAGCAGTTCTTC CASTGGVQGNLNEQFF
- - TRBJ1-1 12 TRBV3-1/TRBV3-2 TGTGCCAGCAGCCTTACGGGGGCTGAAGCTTTCTTT CASSLTGAEAFF
- - TRBJ2-7 12 TRBV28 TGTGCCAGCAGTTTTTCGAGGAACGAGCAGTACTTC CASSFSRNEQYF
TRBD1 - TRBJ1-1 17 TRBV5-5 TGTGCCAGCAGCTTGGAGGGGGCGCTGGCAATGAACACTGAAGCTTTCTTT CASSLEGALAMNTEAFF
TRBD1 - TRBJ1-5 14 TRBV19 TGTGCCAGTAGTACTGGACAGGGAAATCAGCCCCAGCATTTT CASSTGQGNQPQHF
TRBD1 - TRBJ1-6 15 TRBV19 TGTGCCAGTACCGCGGGACAGGGGTTCTCCTCACCCCTCCACTTT CASTAGQGFSSPLHF
TRBD2 - TRBJ2-1 14 TRBV6-4 TGTGCCAGCAGTGACGGGAGGGCCCCCAATGAGCAGTTCTTC CASSDGRAPNEQFF
TRBD1 - TRBJ1-5 15 TRBV7-9 TGTGCCAGCAGCTTATGGCAGGGGGCTAATCAGCCCCAGCATTTT CASSLWQGANQPQHF
- - TRBJ1-2 13 TRBV28 TGTGCCAGCAGTTTGACAAGAAACTATGGCTACACCTTC CASSLTRNYGYTF
- - TRBJ2-5 13 TRBV12-3/TRBV12-4 TGTGCCAGCAGTCCCATGAGATCGGAGACCCAGTACTTC CASSPMRSETQYF
- - TRBJ2-7 13 TRBV5-1 TGCGCCAGCAGCCTGGACAGCTTCTACGAGCAGTACTTC CASSLDSFYEQYF